The entry below describes one T cell receptor beta chain. The antigen is unknown. The CDR3 loop spans 15 amino acids. Germline values: CDR1 SNHLY, CDR2 FYNNEI. The V segment lost 4 bases and the J segment 6 bases; nucleotides outside the gene matches: 4. The data derive from a study of radiation and T cells in renal cell carcinoma. Overall study results and limits: Top tumor clonotypes rose in blood 2 weeks post-radiation, then contracted.

Documented time point: blood 2 weeks post-SBRT. Treatment in this sample: 15 Gy SBRT to primary tumor, nephrectomy 4 weeks later. Clones were sequenced by immunoSEQ multiplex PCR, and TCRdb holds only the in-frame ones, with some missing. The sample carries about 150,000 clones, about nine tenths recorded once. The V and J genes are TRBV2 and TRBJ2-2; TRBD2 matches 11 bases. The specimen comprised blood, sampled from a patient whose treatment included radiotherapy and nephrectomy. The sequence came from a woman between 50 and 59 years old with renal cell carcinoma. The DNA for the CDR3 is TGTGCCAGCAGTGGAGGGACTAGCGGATCCGGGGAGCTGTTTTTT. Encoded protein: CASSGGTSGSGELFF.